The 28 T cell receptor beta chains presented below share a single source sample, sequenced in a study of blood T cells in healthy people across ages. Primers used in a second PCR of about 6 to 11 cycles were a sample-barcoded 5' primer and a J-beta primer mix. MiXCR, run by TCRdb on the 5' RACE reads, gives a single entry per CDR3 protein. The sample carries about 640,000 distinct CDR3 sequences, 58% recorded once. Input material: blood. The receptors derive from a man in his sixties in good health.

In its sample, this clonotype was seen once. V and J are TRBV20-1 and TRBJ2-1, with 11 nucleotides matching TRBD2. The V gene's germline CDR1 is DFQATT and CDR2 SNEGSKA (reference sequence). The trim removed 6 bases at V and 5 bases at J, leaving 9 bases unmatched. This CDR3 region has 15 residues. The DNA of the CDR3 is TGCAGTGCCTTACGGCCTAGCGGGGGGAACAATGAGCAGTTCTTC. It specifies CSALRPSGGNNEQFF.

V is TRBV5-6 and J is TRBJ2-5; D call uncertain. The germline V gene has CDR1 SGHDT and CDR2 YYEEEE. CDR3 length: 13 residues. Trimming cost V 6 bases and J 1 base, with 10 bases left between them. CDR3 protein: CASTRRIQETQYF. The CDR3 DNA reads TGTGCCAGCACAAGACGGATCCAAGAGACCCAGTACTTC. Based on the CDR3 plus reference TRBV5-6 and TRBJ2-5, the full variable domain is DAGVTQSPTHLIKTRGQQVTLRCSPKSGHDTVSWYQQALGQGPQFIFQYYEEEERQRGNFPDRFSGHQFPNYSSELNVNALLLGDSALYLCASTRRIQETQYFGPGTRLLVL.

This chain's CDR3 is CASSSPRRSTDTQYF. In DNA, the CDR3 is TGTGCCAGCAGCTCCCCCCGGAGAAGCACAGATACGCAGTATTTT. The chain is built from TRBV11-3 and TRBJ2-3; D gene uncertain. The CDR3 has 15 residues. Germline CDR1 reads SGHNT; CDR2 reads YENEEA. V shed 4 bases and J shed 0 bases, with 11 bases lying between them.

CDR3: CASSLGGRTLGETQYF. The CDR3 nucleotides read TGCGCCAGCAGCTTGGGGGGGCGAACCCTGGGAGAGACCCAGTACTTC. This chain joins TRBV5-1 and TRBJ2-5; perhaps TRBD1 as D (6 bases). CDR1 and CDR2 (germline): SGHRS, YFSETQ. The CDR3 totals 16 residues. Deletions cut 0 bases from V and 4 bases from J, with 16 bases between.

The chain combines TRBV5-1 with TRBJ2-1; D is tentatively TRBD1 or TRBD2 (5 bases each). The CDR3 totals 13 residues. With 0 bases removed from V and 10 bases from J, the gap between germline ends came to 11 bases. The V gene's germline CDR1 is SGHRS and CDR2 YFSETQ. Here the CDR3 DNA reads TGCGCCAGCAGCTTGGCAGGGACCTACGAGCAGTTCTTC. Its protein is CASSLAGTYEQFF.

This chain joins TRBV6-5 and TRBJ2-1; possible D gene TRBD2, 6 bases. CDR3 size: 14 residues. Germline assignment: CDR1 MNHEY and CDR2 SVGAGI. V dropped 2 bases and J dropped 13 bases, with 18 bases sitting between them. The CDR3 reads CASSYGVGGETQFF. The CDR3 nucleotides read TGTGCCAGCAGTTACGGCGTGGGCGGGGAGACCCAGTTCTTC.

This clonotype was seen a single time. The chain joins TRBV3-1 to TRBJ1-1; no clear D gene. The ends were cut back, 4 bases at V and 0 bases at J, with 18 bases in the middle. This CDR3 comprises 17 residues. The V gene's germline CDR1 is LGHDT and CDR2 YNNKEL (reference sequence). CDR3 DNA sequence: TGTGCCAGCAGCCCACGTGGACCGGGCAGCTTGAACACTGAAGCTTTCTTT. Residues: CASSPRGPGSLNTEAFF. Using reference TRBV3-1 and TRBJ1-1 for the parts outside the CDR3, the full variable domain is DTAVSQTPKYLVTQMGNDKSIKCEQNLGHDTMYWYKQDSKKFLKIMFSYNNKELIINETVPNRFSPKSPDKAHLNLHINSLELGDSAVYFCASSPRGPGSLNTEAFFGQGTRLTVV.

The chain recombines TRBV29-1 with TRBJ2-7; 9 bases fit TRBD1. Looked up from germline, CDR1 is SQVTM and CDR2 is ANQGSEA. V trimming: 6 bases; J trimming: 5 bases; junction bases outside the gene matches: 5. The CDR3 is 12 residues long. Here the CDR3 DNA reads TGCAGCGTGGGGGACAGGGAGGACGAGCAGTACTTC. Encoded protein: CSVGDREDEQYF.

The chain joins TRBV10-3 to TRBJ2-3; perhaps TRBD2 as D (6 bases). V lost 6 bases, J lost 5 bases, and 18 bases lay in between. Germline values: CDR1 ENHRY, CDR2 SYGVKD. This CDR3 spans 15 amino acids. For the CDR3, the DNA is TGTGCCATCAGAACGGGACTCAAAGGAGGAGATACGCAGTATTTT. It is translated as CAIRTGLKGGDTQYF.

The CDR3 protein is CASSTRPGPTYNEQYF. The CDR3 DNA follows: TGTGCCAGCAGCACCCGTCCAGGCCCTACCTACAATGAGCAGTACTTC. The chain combines TRBV21-1 with TRBJ2-7; the tabulated D call, TRBD2, remains unverified against the DNA. TRBV21-1 is a pseudogene segment. This CDR3 comprises 16 residues.

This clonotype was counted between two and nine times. CDR3 in DNA: TGTGCCAGCAGCTTATTGCAGAACTACAATGAGCAGTTCTTC. Protein sequence: CASSLLQNYNEQFF. The chain recombines TRBV11-2 with TRBJ2-1; D uncertain. This CDR3 is 14 amino acids long. In germline, CDR1 is SGHAT, CDR2 FQNNGV. Trimming removed 2 bases at V and 3 bases at J, with 8 bases between. The variable domain in full, with the rest retrieved from reference TRBV11-2 and TRBJ2-1, is EAGVAQSPRYKIIEKRQSVAFWCNPISGHATLYWYQQILGQGPKLLIQFQNNGVVDDSQLPKDRFSAERLKGVDSTLKIQPAKLEDSAVYLCASSLLQNYNEQFFGPGTRLTVL.

The CDR3 sequence: CSANLNRDSPLHF. The CDR3 DNA reads as TGCAGTGCTAACCTTAACAGGGATTCACCCCTCCACTTT. The genes are TRBV20-1 and TRBJ1-6; the D gene is possibly TRBD1 (6 bases). V was clipped by 4 bases and J by 8 bases, with 12 bases between them. This CDR3 is built from 13 residues. Germline CDR1 DFQATT, CDR2 SNEGSKA (reference sequence).

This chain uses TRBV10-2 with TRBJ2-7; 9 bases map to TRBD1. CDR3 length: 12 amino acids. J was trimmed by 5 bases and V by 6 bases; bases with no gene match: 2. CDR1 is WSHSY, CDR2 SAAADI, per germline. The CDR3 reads CASRWTGDEQYF. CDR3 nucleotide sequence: TGCGCCAGCAGATGGACAGGGGACGAGCAGTACTTC.

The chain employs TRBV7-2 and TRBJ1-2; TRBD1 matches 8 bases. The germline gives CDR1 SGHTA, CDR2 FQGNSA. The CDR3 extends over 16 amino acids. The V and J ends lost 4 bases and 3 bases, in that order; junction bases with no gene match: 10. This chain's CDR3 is CASSSQTGQVDYGYTF. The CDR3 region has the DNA TGTGCCAGCAGCTCACAGACGGGACAGGTGGACTATGGCTACACCTTC.

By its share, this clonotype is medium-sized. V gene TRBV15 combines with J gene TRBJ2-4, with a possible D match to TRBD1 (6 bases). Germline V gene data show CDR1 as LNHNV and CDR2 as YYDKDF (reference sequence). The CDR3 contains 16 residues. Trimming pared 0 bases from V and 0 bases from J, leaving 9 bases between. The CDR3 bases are TGTGCCACCAGCAGAGATGAGGGGGTAGCCAAAAACATTCAGTACTTC. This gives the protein CATSRDEGVAKNIQYF.

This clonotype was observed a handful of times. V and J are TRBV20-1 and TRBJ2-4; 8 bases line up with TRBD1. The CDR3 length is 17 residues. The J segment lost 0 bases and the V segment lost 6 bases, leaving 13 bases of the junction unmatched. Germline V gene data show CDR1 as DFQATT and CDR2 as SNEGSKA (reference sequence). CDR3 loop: CSAQPGQATVAKNIQYF. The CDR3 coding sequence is TGCAGTGCCCAACCGGGACAGGCGACGGTAGCCAAAAACATTCAGTACTTC.

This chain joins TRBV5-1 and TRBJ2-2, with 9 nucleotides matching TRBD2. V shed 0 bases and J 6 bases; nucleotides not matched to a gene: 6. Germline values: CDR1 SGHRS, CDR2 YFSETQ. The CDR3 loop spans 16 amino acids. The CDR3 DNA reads TGCGCCAGCAGCTTGGCGCCTAGCGGGGCGGCCGGGGAGCTGTTTTTT. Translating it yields CASSLAPSGAAGELFF.

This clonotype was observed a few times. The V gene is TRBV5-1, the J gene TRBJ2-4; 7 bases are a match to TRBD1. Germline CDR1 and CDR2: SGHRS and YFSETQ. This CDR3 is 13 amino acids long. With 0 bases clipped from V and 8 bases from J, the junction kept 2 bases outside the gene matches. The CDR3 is CASSLDRGDIQYF. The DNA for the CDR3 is TGCGCCAGCAGCTTGGACAGGGGTGACATTCAGTACTTC.

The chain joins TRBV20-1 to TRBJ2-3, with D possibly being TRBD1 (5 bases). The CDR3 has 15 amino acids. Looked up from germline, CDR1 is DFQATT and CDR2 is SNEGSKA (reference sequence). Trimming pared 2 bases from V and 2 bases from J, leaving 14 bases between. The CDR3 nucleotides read TGCAGTGCTAGAACGACAGTACCAGTCACAGATACGCAGTATTTT. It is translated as CSARTTVPVTDTQYF.

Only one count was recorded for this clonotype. CDR3 nucleotide sequence: TGCGCCAGCAGCTTGGAACAGGGGGCGAACTATGGCTACACCTTC. Protein product: CASSLEQGANYGYTF. The chain joins TRBV5-1 to TRBJ1-2; 9 bases match TRBD1. Trimming took 0 bases from V and 2 from J; bases not matched to a gene: 2. Germline CDR1 and CDR2: SGHRS and YFSETQ. This CDR3 region has 15 residues.

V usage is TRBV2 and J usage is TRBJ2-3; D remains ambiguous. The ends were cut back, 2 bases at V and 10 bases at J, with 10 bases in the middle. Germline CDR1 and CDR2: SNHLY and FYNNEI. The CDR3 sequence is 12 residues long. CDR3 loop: CASSERYPAQYF. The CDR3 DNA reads TGTGCCAGCAGTGAAAGGTATCCCGCGCAGTATTTT.

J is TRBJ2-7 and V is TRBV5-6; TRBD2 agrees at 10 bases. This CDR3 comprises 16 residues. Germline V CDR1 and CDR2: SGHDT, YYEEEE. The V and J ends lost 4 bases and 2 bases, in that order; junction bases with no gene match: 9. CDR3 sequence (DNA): TGTGCCAGCAGCCCTCGGACTAGCGGTTTTACCTACGAGCAGTACTTC. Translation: CASSPRTSGFTYEQYF.

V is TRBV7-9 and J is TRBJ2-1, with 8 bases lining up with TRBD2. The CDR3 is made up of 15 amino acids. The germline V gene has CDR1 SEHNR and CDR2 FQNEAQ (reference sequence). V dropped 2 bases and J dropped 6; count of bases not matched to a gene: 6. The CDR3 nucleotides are TGTGCCAGCAGCTTACTAGCGGGCCCTCTCAATGAGCAGTTCTTC. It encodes CASSLLAGPLNEQFF.

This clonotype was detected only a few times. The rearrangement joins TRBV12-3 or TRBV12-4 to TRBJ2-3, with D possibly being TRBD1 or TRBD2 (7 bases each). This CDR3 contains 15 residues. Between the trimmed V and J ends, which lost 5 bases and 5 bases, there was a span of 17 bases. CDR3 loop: CASSPGGVGKDTQYF. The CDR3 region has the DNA TGTGCCAGCAGTCCAGGGGGGGTAGGTAAAGATACGCAGTATTTT.

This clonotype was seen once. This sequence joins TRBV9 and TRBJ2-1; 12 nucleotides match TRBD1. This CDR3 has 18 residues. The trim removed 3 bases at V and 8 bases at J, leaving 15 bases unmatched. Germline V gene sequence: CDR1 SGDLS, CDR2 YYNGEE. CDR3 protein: CASSATLPGTGGWDEQFF. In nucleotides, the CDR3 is TGTGCCAGCAGCGCAACTCTCCCCGGGACAGGGGGCTGGGATGAGCAGTTCTTC.

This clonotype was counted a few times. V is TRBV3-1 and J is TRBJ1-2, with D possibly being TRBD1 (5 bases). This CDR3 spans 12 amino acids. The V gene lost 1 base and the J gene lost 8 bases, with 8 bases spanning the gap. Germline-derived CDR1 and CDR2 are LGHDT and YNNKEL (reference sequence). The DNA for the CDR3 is TGTGCCAGCAGCCAAGGGGGGAGAGGCTACACCTTC. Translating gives CASSQGGRGYTF.

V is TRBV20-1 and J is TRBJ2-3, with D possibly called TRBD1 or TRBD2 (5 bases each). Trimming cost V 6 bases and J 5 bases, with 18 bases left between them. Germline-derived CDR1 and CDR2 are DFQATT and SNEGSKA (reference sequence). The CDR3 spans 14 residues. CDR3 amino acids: CSASTIFGGDTQYF. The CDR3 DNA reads TGCAGTGCCAGCACGATTTTTGGGGGAGATACGCAGTATTTT.

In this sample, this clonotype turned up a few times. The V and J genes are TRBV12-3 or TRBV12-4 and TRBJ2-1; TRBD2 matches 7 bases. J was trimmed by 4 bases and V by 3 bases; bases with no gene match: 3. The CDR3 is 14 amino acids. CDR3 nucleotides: TGTGCCAGCAGTTTGCTAGCGGCGTACAATGAGCAGTTCTTC. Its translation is CASSLLAAYNEQFF.